This T cell receptor (beta chain) derives from a study of blood T cell repertoires in COVID-19. Study context: COVID-19 samples from acute and convalescent phases originated in the United States, Italy and Spain.

Clones were sequenced by immunoSEQ multiplex PCR, and TCRdb holds only the in-frame ones, with some missing. Among 130,000 to 150,000 clones listed, around 85% were seen once. This clone has only one observation. The CDR3 spans 17 residues. Germline V lookup: CDR1 MNHEY, CDR2 SMNVEV (reference sequence). V lost 3 bases and J 5 bases, leaving 19 bases between the germline ends. This TCR derives from a woman aged 40 to 49 with active or convalescent COVID-19. Material: peripheral blood. This rearrangement joins TRBV27 to TRBJ1-4; maybe TRBD1 (6 bases). The CDR3 DNA reads as TGTGCCAGCAGTTTCCTACCTCCGACAGGTCCGAATGAAAAACTGTTTTTT. Its translation is CASSFLPPTGPNEKLFF.